The 23 T cell receptor beta chains listed next were all sequenced from one sample in a study of T cell repertoires in cytomegalovirus infection. TCRdb called the reads again in MiXCR, with one record for every CDR3 protein. This table holds 340,000 or so distinct CDR3 sequences, 25% found once. Their antigens are not known. The sample consisted of cultured PBMCs, taken from culture after CMV antigen stimulation. All receptors come from a human donor in good health (CMV status not recorded). Some clones in this sample may be carry-over from other donors' samples.

This clonotype was counted at least ten times. V usage is TRBV7-9 and J usage is TRBJ2-4, with TRBD1 matching over 9 bases. CDR1 and CDR2 from the germline V gene are SEHNR and FQNEAQ (reference sequence). After removal of 5 bases from V and 2 bases from J, the junction contained 13 bases not matched to a gene. The CDR3 runs to 18 residues. The chain's CDR3 is CASSTGQGAGNTKNIQYF. In DNA, the CDR3 is TGTGCCAGCAGCACGGGACAGGGAGCAGGGAATACCAAAAACATTCAGTACTTC. Looking up the rest from reference TRBV7-9 and TRBJ2-4 gives the full variable domain: DTGVSQNPRHKITKRGQNVTFRCDPISEHNRLYWYRQTLGQGPEFLTYFQNEAQLEKSRLLSDRFSAERPKGSFSTLEIQRTEQGDSAMYLCASSTGQGAGNTKNIQYFGAGTRLSVL.

The rearrangement uses TRBV7-2 and TRBJ2-2; no clear D gene. The germline gives CDR1 SGHTA, CDR2 FQGNSA. V lost 1 base and J lost 8, with 11 bases in between. This CDR3 comprises 14 residues. Written as DNA, the CDR3 is TGTGCCAGCAGCTTAGTCAGTGCTGGGGGGGAGCTGTTTTTT. This sequence encodes CASSLVSAGGELFF.

This clonotype was recorded many times. The chain has TRBV7-2 and TRBJ2-5, with TRBD2 matching over 7 bases. This CDR3 has 14 residues. The V gene end was trimmed by 5 bases and the J gene end by 5 bases; junction bases not matched to a gene: 8. Germline V gene sequence: CDR1 SGHTA, CDR2 FQGNSA. The CDR3 DNA is TGTGCCAGCAGCCCCCGACTAGCTGGGGAGACCCAGTACTTC. This gives the protein CASSPRLAGETQYF. The full variable domain, rest sourced from reference TRBV7-2 and TRBJ2-5, is GAGVSQSPSNKVTEKGKDVELRCDPISGHTALYWYRQSLGQGLEFLIYFQGNSAPDKSGLPSDRFSAERTGGSVSTLTIQRTQQEDSAVYLCASSPRLAGETQYFGPGTRLLVL.

In its sample, this clonotype was seen many times. The V gene is TRBV6-1, the J gene TRBJ2-3; D is ambiguous. The germline V gene encodes CDR1 MNHNS and CDR2 SASEGT. V was shortened by 5 bases and J by 5 bases, with 11 bases between the two germline ends. The CDR3 extends over 13 amino acids. The CDR3 DNA reads as TGTGCCAGCAGTTCAAAATGGCAAGATACGCAGTATTTT. Translated, it gives CASSSKWQDTQYF.

V gene TRBV29-1 combines with J gene TRBJ2-7, with TRBD1 as a possible D gene (6 bases). The V gene lost 5 bases and the J gene lost 5 bases, with 10 bases spanning the gap. Germline V lookup: CDR1 SQVTM, CDR2 ANQGSEA. The CDR3 loop spans 11 amino acids. CDR3 nucleotides: TGCAGCGTTCTAACAGGGAACGAGCAGTACTTC. Translated: CSVLTGNEQYF.

The rearrangement uses TRBV28 and TRBJ2-7; D gene unclear. The CDR3 is 16 amino acids. Trimming removed 1 base from V and 3 bases from J, with 16 bases in between. Germline values: CDR1 MDHEN, CDR2 SYDVKM. CDR3 protein: CASSLSFGRKNYEQYF. The CDR3 DNA reads TGTGCCAGCAGTTTATCCTTCGGACGGAAAAACTACGAGCAGTACTTC.

This clonotype was counted ten times or more. This rearrangement joins TRBV7-3 to TRBJ2-1, with D tentatively TRBD2 (6 bases). Trimming cost V 2 bases and J 1 base, with 9 bases left between them. The CDR3 contains 15 residues. Per germline, CDR1 SGHTA and CDR2 FQGTGA. CDR3 coding DNA: TGTGCCAGCAGCTTACGGCTAGCGTCCTACAATGAGCAGTTCTTC. This sequence encodes CASSLRLASYNEQFF.

This rearrangement joins TRBV9 to TRBJ1-2, with a weak D call TRBD1 (5 bases). The germline V and J ends were trimmed by 3 bases and 4 bases, with 16 bases remaining between them. There are 15 residues in the CDR3. Germline assignment: CDR1 SGDLS and CDR2 YYNGEE. The CDR3 loop reads CASSEGILAGYGYTF. The DNA for the CDR3 is TGTGCCAGCAGCGAGGGGATCCTCGCAGGCTATGGCTACACCTTC.

The rearrangement joins TRBV7-9 to TRBJ1-2; D is perhaps TRBD1 (6 bases). V was trimmed by 3 bases and J by 5 bases, leaving 10 bases between them. CDR3 length equals 13 residues. Germline CDR1 and CDR2: SEHNR and FQNEAQ (reference sequence). As DNA, the CDR3 is TGTGCCAGCAGCTTCGGACAGTCTTATGGCTACACCTTC. This sequence encodes CASSFGQSYGYTF.

This chain joins TRBV12-3 or TRBV12-4 and TRBJ1-4; D gene uncertain. V was clipped by 6 bases and J by 13 bases, with 15 bases between them. This CDR3 has 12 amino acids. The CDR3 DNA reads as TGTGCCAGCAGCCCCTCGCATGGCGGACTGTTTTTT. Protein product: CASSPSHGGLFF.

The chain couples TRBV7-9 to TRBJ2-2; TRBD2 might be the D (6 bases). Trimming left V 6 bases short and J 0 bases short, with 11 bases between. This CDR3 is built from 15 residues. The germline CDR1 and CDR2 sequences are SEHNR and FQNEAQ (reference sequence). CDR3 protein: CASRTGTSNTGELFF. The CDR3 coding sequence is TGTGCCAGCAGAACCGGGACTTCGAACACCGGGGAGCTGTTTTTT.

The chain uses TRBV15 and TRBJ2-7; 7 bases map to TRBD1. After removal of 2 bases from V and 2 bases from J, the junction contained 6 bases not matched to a gene. This CDR3 contains 15 residues. Per the germline V gene, CDR1 is LNHNV and CDR2 is YYDKDF (reference sequence). This CDR3 is CATSRSRDRAYEQYF. CDR3 bases: TGTGCCACCAGCAGAAGCCGGGACAGAGCCTACGAGCAGTACTTC. The full variable domain, in which reference TRBV15 and TRBJ2-7 provide the parts outside the CDR3, is DAMVIQNPRYQVTQFGKPVTLSCSQTLNHNVMYWYQQKSSQAPKLLFHYYDKDFNNEADTPDNFQSRRPNTSFCFLDIRSPGLGDTAMYLCATSRSRDRAYEQYFGPGTRLTVT.

This clonotype was seen repeatedly, ten times or more. The rearrangement joins TRBV7-2 to TRBJ2-3; perhaps TRBD2 as D (6 bases). The germline CDR1 and CDR2 sequences are SGHTA and FQGNSA. V was cut by 4 bases and J by 2 bases, with 13 bases left in between. The CDR3 runs 15 residues. CDR3 residues: CASSYRDWLTDTQYF. Here the CDR3 DNA reads TGTGCCAGCAGCTACCGGGACTGGCTCACAGATACGCAGTATTTT.

This clonotype was seen a handful of times. The chain links TRBV11-2 to TRBJ1-3; tentative D call: TRBD1 (6 bases). The CDR3 extends over 14 amino acids. With 3 bases removed from V and 4 bases from J, the gap between germline ends came to 10 bases. Germline CDR1 is SGHAT and CDR2 is FQNNGV. As DNA, the CDR3 is TGTGCCAGCAGCTTGCAGGGGTGGGGAAACACCATATATTTT. Its protein product is CASSLQGWGNTIYF.

The table lists this clonotype with a few counts. The V and J genes are TRBV29-1 and TRBJ1-1; D is unclear. The ends were cut back, 3 bases at V and 0 bases at J, with 8 bases in the middle. Per germline, CDR1 SQVTM and CDR2 ANQGSEA. This CDR3 spans 13 amino acids. The CDR3 sequence is CSVERIMNTEAFF. Here the CDR3 DNA reads TGCAGCGTTGAGCGGATCATGAACACTGAAGCTTTCTTT. The whole variable domain, filled in from reference TRBV29-1 and TRBJ1-1, reads SAVISQKPSRDICQRGTSLTIQCQVDSQVTMMFWYRQQPGQSLTLIATANQGSEATYESGFVIDKFPISRPNLTFSTLTVSNMSPEDSSIYLCSVERIMNTEAFFGQGTRLTVV.

This clonotype has only a few counts. The V and J genes are TRBV20-1 and TRBJ1-5; D is uncertain. Per the germline V gene, CDR1 is DFQATT and CDR2 is SNEGSKA (reference sequence). This CDR3 has 13 residues. V lost 5 bases to trimming and J lost 4 bases, with 12 bases between them. The CDR3 region has the DNA TGCAGTGCTTACCGGACGGGAAATCAGCCCCAGCATTTT. Translated: CSAYRTGNQPQHF.

This clonotype has a handful of counts. This rearrangement joins TRBV6-2 or TRBV6-3 to TRBJ2-5; D gene uncertain. V lost 2 bases and J 5 bases, leaving 6 bases between the germline ends. CDR1 MNHEY and CDR2 SVGEGT come from the germline V gene. This CDR3 has 12 residues. This chain's CDR3 is CASSYVRETQYF. The CDR3 DNA follows: TGTGCCAGCAGTTACGTCCGGGAGACCCAGTACTTC.

The count of this clonotype is one. The rearrangement joins TRBV13 to TRBJ2-7; tentative D call: TRBD1 (6 bases). CDR3 size: 16 residues. CDR1 PRHDT and CDR2 FYEKMQ come from the germline V gene (reference sequence). Between the trimmed V and J ends, which lost 0 bases and 3 bases, there was a span of 15 bases. DNA of the CDR3: TGTGCCAGCAGCTTAGGCCGAGGACAGTTGGTCTACGAGCAGTACTTC. The encoded protein is CASSLGRGQLVYEQYF.

The chain is built from TRBV28 and TRBJ1-5, with 7 bases matching TRBD1. With 6 bases clipped from V and 1 base from J, the junction kept 3 bases outside the gene matches. Germline CDR1 and CDR2: MDHEN and SYDVKM. The CDR3 has 14 amino acids. Here the CDR3 reads CASSQTGSNQPQHF. The CDR3 region has the DNA TGTGCCAGCAGCCAGACAGGGAGCAATCAGCCCCAGCATTTT.

This clonotype has more than one count but fewer than ten. This sequence joins TRBV7-2 and TRBJ1-2; 7 bases agree with TRBD1. Per the germline V gene, CDR1 is SGHTA and CDR2 is FQGNSA. This CDR3 region has 14 residues. V lost 0 bases, J lost 5 bases, and 3 bases stayed unmatched. The CDR3 DNA sequence: TGTGCCAGCAGCTTAGCGAGGGACAGTTATGGCTACACCTTC. It encodes CASSLARDSYGYTF. Combining the CDR3 with reference TRBV7-2 and TRBJ1-2 gives the whole variable domain GAGVSQSPSNKVTEKGKDVELRCDPISGHTALYWYRQSLGQGLEFLIYFQGNSAPDKSGLPSDRFSAERTGGSVSTLTIQRTQQEDSAVYLCASSLARDSYGYTFGSGTRLTVV.

This clonotype was found many times. This sequence joins TRBV7-2 and TRBJ1-4; D possibly corresponds to TRBD1 (5 bases). Trimming removed 5 bases at V and 7 bases at J, with 17 bases between. CDR3 length: 15 amino acids. Germline lookup yields CDR1 SGHTA and CDR2 FQGNSA. CDR3 DNA sequence: TGTGCCAGCAGCCCGAAACAGGTTCTAAGTGAAAAACTGTTTTTT. Translated: CASSPKQVLSEKLFF.

The rearrangement joins TRBV12-5 to TRBJ2-2; 11 bases are a match to TRBD2. The junction had 10 bases not matched to a gene; V was cut back by 6 bases and J by 7 bases. The CDR3 is made up of 16 amino acids. Per the germline V gene, CDR1 is LGHNT and CDR2 is FRNRAP. The CDR3 DNA reads as TGTGCTAGTGGCCGTCCACTAGCGGGAGAATACGGGGAGCTGTTTTTT. This sequence encodes CASGRPLAGEYGELFF.

This clonotype showed up just a few times. J is TRBJ2-5 and V is TRBV7-6; the match to TRBD1 covers 7 bases. V was clipped by 5 bases and J by 2 bases; unmatched bases: 11. The germline CDR1 and CDR2 sequences are SGHVS and FNYEAQ. The CDR3 length is 16 residues. CDR3 region: CASSPRQGRGQETQYF. The CDR3, as DNA: TGTGCCAGCAGCCCAAGACAGGGAAGGGGGCAAGAGACCCAGTACTTC.